These T cell receptor beta chains were read from a single sample in a study of CD8+ T cells in alopecia areata. Repertoires were generated with immunoSEQ multiplex PCR, while TCRdb's copy carries only in-frame clones and drops some. The sample has 9,500 to 15,000 clones, around 62% seen once. Source material: skin. These receptors were taken from a human donor with alopecia areata. CDR3s include the opening cysteine and the closing phenylalanine or tryptophan. D genes are given only for firm matches. Expanded clones are given a class, and other clones once, few, many or no size at all.

d_call j_call clone_size v_call cdr3_aa
TRBD2 TRBJ2-3 . TRBV29-1 CSVSGTSGSTPGNTQYF
TRBD2 TRBJ2-1 . TRBV4-1 CASTPSQPKGGLAGLGAEQFF
. TRBJ2-5 few TRBV7-2 CASSVQARETQYF
. TRBJ1-1 . TRBV4-1 CASSQEIISYTEAFF
TRBD1 TRBJ1-1 . TRBV7-2 CASSLAHAGGNPNTEAFF
TRBD1 TRBJ1-6 . TRBV29-1 CSVLQGEGSPLHF
TRBD2 TRBJ2-1 . TRBV7-3 CASSFTSGGAAEQFF
. TRBJ1-1 . TRBV7-3 CASSLNRENTEAFF
TRBD1 TRBJ1-4 medium-sized TRBV28 CASSSTGGEKLFF
TRBD2 TRBJ2-5 . TRBV28 CASRTRGRGLAGETQYF
. TRBJ1-6 once TRBV23-1 CASSPTGSPFQGSPLHF
TRBD2 TRBJ2-2 . TRBV7-9 CATLVLSGANTGELFF
TRBD2 TRBJ2-5 few TRBV6-5 CASSFEGGRTQYF
. TRBJ1-4 . TRBV7-9 CASSFSHVTTNEKLFF
. TRBJ1-2 . TRBV14 CASSQTRAGRLYGYTF
TRBD2 TRBJ2-1 medium-sized TRBV7-6 CASSSSGGIYDEQFF
. TRBJ2-4 . TRBV11-2 CASTQTALAKNIQYF
. TRBJ1-1 few TRBV6-5 CASSDQVDTEAFF
. TRBJ2-3 few TRBV29-1 CSVGGSDTQYF
. TRBJ2-7 . TRBV5-6 CASSLGAIPSGQYF
TRBD1 TRBJ2-1 few TRBV19 CASTTGGRYNEQFF
TRBD1 TRBJ2-3 . TRBV4-3 CASSQDPGTGGTDTQYF
. TRBJ2-3 . TRBV4-2 CASSQDRSGIRDTQYF
TRBD1 TRBJ2-1 . TRBV28 CASRRTGNAEQFF
TRBD2 TRBJ2-1 . TRBV29-1 CSTNGRTSLNNEQFF
. TRBJ2-3 . TRBV7-7 CASSLSGVDTQYF
TRBD2 TRBJ2-7 few TRBV30 CAWSASGPYEQYF
. TRBJ2-7 . TRBV7-2 CASSGLAGTYEQYF
. TRBJ2-6 . TRBV7-8 CASSLVLGALGSNVLTF
TRBD2 TRBJ2-3 . TRBV5-1 CASHGVAGELKTDTQYF
TRBD2 TRBJ2-5 once TRBV19 CASSIEGGTSGPRETQYF
TRBD1 TRBJ1-2 . TRBV5-1 CASSEQGKDGYTF
. TRBJ2-5 once TRBV15 CATSRKLADSPLETQYF
TRBD2 TRBJ2-7 . TRBV19 CASSIGLAGPSSYEQYF
. TRBJ2-3 . TRBV5-1 CASSLGTDVRSQYF
. TRBJ1-4 . TRBV28 CASSFYLGPSNEKLFF
. TRBJ2-7 once TRBV4-1 CASSPAGPHHYEQYF
TRBD1 TRBJ2-2 . TRBV5-1 CASSSRDLDRARRLNTGELFF
. TRBJ2-7 . TRBV5-1 CASNQAPLYEQYF
. TRBJ2-2 . TRBV6-6 CASSYGRTTGELFF
. TRBJ2-7 . TRBV25-1 CASSAGGDEQYF
. TRBJ2-7 few TRBV6-5 CASSDAGRDEQYF
. TRBJ2-5 . TRBV6-6 CASSVWGGETQYF
. TRBJ2-5 . TRBV28 CASSLMTSEETQYF
. TRBJ1-1 . TRBV11-2 CASSLSIQNTEAFF
. TRBJ2-5 . TRBV6-5 CASYRGAGIQETQYF
TRBD2 TRBJ2-3 . TRBV2 CASSMGGSTDTQYF